The 30 T cell receptor beta chains below all came from one sample that was sequenced in a study of T cells in Graves' hyperthyroidism and ophthalmopathy. RNA transcripts provided the source from which TCR beta CDR3 regions were amplified. The TCR CDR3 first-round RT-PCR relied on the HTBI primer set. MiXCR, run by TCRdb on the multiplex PCR reads, gives a single entry per CDR3 protein. This sample yields some 500,000 distinct CDR3 sequences, of which roughly an eighth are seen a single time; about 17% belongs to the top ten. What was sequenced was blood. The origin of the receptors is a young woman with Graves' hyperthyroidism.

This clonotype was seen many times. The chain combines TRBV27 with TRBJ1-2, with TRBD1 matching 8 bases. The CDR3 extends over 15 amino acids. The V segment lost 8 bases and the J segment 0 bases; nucleotides outside the gene matches: 8. CDR1 is MNHEY, CDR2 SMNVEV, per germline (reference sequence). CDR3 region: CASGTGGLANYGYTF. The CDR3 coding sequence is TGTGCCAGCGGCACAGGGGGGTTAGCTAACTATGGCTACACCTTC.

The rearrangement joins TRBV3-1 to TRBJ2-1; 9 nucleotides align to TRBD2. The CDR3 totals 16 residues. Looked up from germline, CDR1 is LGHDT and CDR2 is YNNKEL (reference sequence). V shed 4 bases and J 2 bases; nucleotides not matched to a gene: 6. The CDR3 region is CASSPRAGGPYNEQFF. Here the CDR3 DNA reads TGTGCCAGCAGCCCTAGAGCGGGAGGCCCCTACAATGAGCAGTTCTTC.

This clonotype was detected a few times. This chain uses TRBV3-1 with TRBJ1-5, with 7 bases identical to TRBD1. This CDR3 spans 14 amino acids. V lost 1 base and J lost 7; bases outside the gene matches: 4. Per germline, CDR1 LGHDT and CDR2 YNNKEL (reference sequence). The CDR3 sequence is CASSQVPGGQPQHF. The CDR3 DNA follows: TGTGCCAGCAGCCAAGTCCCAGGGGGACAGCCCCAGCATTTT.

This clonotype was counted a few times. V and J are TRBV25-1 and TRBJ1-2; D might be TRBD1 (5 bases). The CDR3 has 14 residues. V was shortened by 2 bases and J by 6 bases, with 13 bases between the two germline ends. CDR1 MGHDK and CDR2 SYGVNS come from the germline V gene. CDR3 nucleotide sequence: TGTGCCAGCAGTGAAGTAATTGGGGGGAATGGCTACACCTTC. Its translation: CASSEVIGGNGYTF.

The chain couples TRBV7-3 to TRBJ2-3; D might be TRBD1 (5 bases). Trimming took 5 bases from V and 5 from J, leaving 17 bases between them. CDR1 and CDR2 (germline): SGHTA, FQGTGA. The CDR3 is 15 residues long. CDR3 in DNA: TGTGCCAGCAGCCCCAACTTCTATCAGGGAGATACGCAGTATTTT. Translation: CASSPNFYQGDTQYF.

Worth noting for this clonotype: Given a much more abundant clone one base away, this may be a read error. The chain links TRBV12-3 or TRBV12-4 to TRBJ1-3; no clear D. Trimming cost V 4 bases and J 5 bases, with 15 bases left between them. The CDR3 runs 15 residues. CDR3 residues: CASSYSETTRNTIYF. Written as DNA, the CDR3 is TGTGCCAGCAGTTATTCCGAGACAACCAGAAACACCATATATTTT.

Points on this clonotype: Possible read error: a much larger clone is one base away. The V and J genes are TRBV2 and TRBJ1-2, with 7 bases that match TRBD1. Germline assignment: CDR1 SNHLY and CDR2 FYNNEI. The CDR3 spans 14 residues. V lost 8 bases to trimming and J lost 7 bases; unmatched junction nucleotides: 13. CDR3 region: CASRGGRGGGGYTF. The DNA of the CDR3 is TGTGCCAGCCGAGGGGGCAGGGGAGGCGGTGGCTACACCTTC.

The V and J genes are TRBV12-3 or TRBV12-4 and TRBJ2-3; TRBD1 might be the D (5 bases). The CDR3 consists of 13 residues. Trimming left V 6 bases short and J 4 bases short, with 11 bases between. The chain's CDR3 is CASRVWGADTQYF. Here the CDR3 DNA reads TGTGCCAGCAGGGTGTGGGGCGCAGATACGCAGTATTTT.

This chain connects TRBV25-1 to TRBJ2-5; TRBD1 matches at 7 bases. With V trimmed by 4 bases and J by 2 bases, 4 bases remained unmatched. CDR3 length: 14 amino acids. Germline lookup yields CDR1 MGHDK and CDR2 SYGVNS. The CDR3: CASSGPTGQETQYF. In nucleotides, the CDR3 is TGTGCCAGCAGTGGCCCGACAGGGCAAGAGACCCAGTACTTC. Full variable domain (rest looked up from reference TRBV25-1 and TRBJ2-5): EADIYQTPRYLVIGTGKKITLECSQTMGHDKMYWYQQDPGMELHLIHYSYGVNSTEKGDLSSESTVSRIRTEHFPLTLESARPSHTSQYLCASSGPTGQETQYFGPGTRLLVL.

This clonotype was recorded a few times. V usage is TRBV6-1 and J usage is TRBJ2-4; D is unclear. Germline CDR1 reads MNHNS; CDR2 reads SASEGT. The ends were cut back, 8 bases at V and 0 bases at J, with 8 bases in the middle. The CDR3 extends over 13 amino acids. Here the CDR3 reads CASQTLAKNIQYF. CDR3 coding DNA: TGTGCCAGCCAAACTCTAGCCAAAAACATTCAGTACTTC.

This clonotype was recorded many times. This chain uses TRBV20-1 with TRBJ2-1; possible D gene TRBD2, 5 bases. Trimming removed 5 bases from V and 7 bases from J, with 24 bases in between. The germline CDR1 and CDR2 sequences are DFQATT and SNEGSKA (reference sequence). The CDR3 consists of 16 residues. The CDR3 DNA reads as TGCAGTGCTTATCCCCTCCGGGGAACGCCAAAGAATGAGCAGTTCTTC. It specifies CSAYPLRGTPKNEQFF.

This clonotype was recorded many times. The chain links TRBV19 to TRBJ1-5; TRBD1 is a possible D gene (5 bases). CDR3 length equals 14 residues. The ends were cut back, 1 base at V and 7 bases at J, with 11 bases in the middle. Germline V gene lookup returns CDR1 LNHDA and CDR2 SQIVND (reference sequence). DNA of the CDR3: TGTGCCAGTAGTATAGGGGATCAGGGCCAGCCCCAGCATTTT. This translates into CASSIGDQGQPQHF.

This clonotype was recorded at least ten times. This rearrangement joins TRBV5-5 to TRBJ2-1; TRBD2 might be the D (6 bases). CDR1 and CDR2 (germline): SGHKS, YYEKEE (reference sequence). This CDR3 has 12 residues. V was pared by 3 bases and J by 9 bases, with 10 bases between. CDR3 residues: CASSYRAGEQFF. In nucleotides, the CDR3 is TGTGCCAGCAGCTACCGAGCGGGTGAGCAGTTCTTC.

This clonotype was counted ten times or more. The rearrangement joins TRBV7-3 to TRBJ2-1; the match to TRBD1 covers 11 bases. V was pared by 5 bases and J by 7 bases, with 13 bases of the junction left unmatched. Germline loops: CDR1 SGHTA, CDR2 FQGTGA. CDR3 length: 17 amino acids. The CDR3 nucleotides are TGTGCCAGCAGCCCTTATTCCGGGACAGGGGGGTCGAATGAGCAGTTCTTC. Encoded protein: CASSPYSGTGGSNEQFF. The variable domain in full, completed from reference TRBV7-3 and TRBJ2-1, reads GAGVSQTPSNKVTEKGKYVELRCDPISGHTALYWYRQSLGQGPEFLIYFQGTGAADDSGLPNDRFFAVRPEGSVSTLKIQRTERGDSAVYLCASSPYSGTGGSNEQFFGPGTRLTVL.

The table lists this clonotype with a few counts. The J gene is TRBJ2-2, the V gene TRBV7-8; TRBD1 matches 10 bases. This CDR3 comprises 15 residues. CDR1 and CDR2 from the germline V gene are SGHVS and FQNEAQ. V trimming: 5 bases; J trimming: 6 bases; junction bases outside the gene matches: 6. The CDR3, as DNA: TGTGCCAGCAGCGACCGACAGGGGGCGGCCGGGGAGCTGTTTTTT. Translating it yields CASSDRQGAAGELFF. Using reference TRBV7-8 and TRBJ2-2 for the parts outside the CDR3, the full variable domain is GAGVSQSPRYKVAKRGQDVALRCDPISGHVSLFWYQQALGQGPEFLTYFQNEAQLDKSGLPSDRFFAERPEGSVSTLKIQRTQQEDSAVYLCASSDRQGAAGELFFGEGSRLTVL.

In this sample, this clonotype turned up a few times. The chain has TRBV19 and TRBJ2-1, with 8 nucleotides matching TRBD2. V shed 4 bases and J 3 bases; nucleotides not matched to a gene: 5. Germline V lookup: CDR1 LNHDA, CDR2 SQIVND (reference sequence). The CDR3 sequence is 15 residues long. The CDR3 loop reads CASSSWSGSYNEQFF. Written as DNA, the CDR3 is TGTGCCAGTAGTAGCTGGAGCGGGAGCTACAATGAGCAGTTCTTC.

This chain links TRBV11-2 with TRBJ1-3; D gene ambiguous. The V and J ends lost 3 bases and 2 bases respectively, with 14 bases between them. The CDR3 totals 16 residues. CDR1 is SGHAT and CDR2 is FQNNGV in the germline V gene. The CDR3, as DNA: TGTGCCAGCAGCTTCTCCTTCCCAGGAGCTGGAAACACCATATATTTT. Translation: CASSFSFPGAGNTIYF.

V gene TRBV6-1 combines with J gene TRBJ2-3; no definite D call. Germline CDR1 MNHNS, CDR2 SASEGT. Trimming took 7 bases from V and 1 from J, leaving 12 bases between them. The CDR3 totals 14 residues. CDR3 bases: TGTGCCAGCAACCCCGCCTTTGGCACAGATACGCAGTATTTT. It encodes CASNPAFGTDTQYF.

The chain uses TRBV4-2 and TRBJ2-7; 8 positions agree with TRBD2. The V segment lost 0 bases and the J segment 5 bases; nucleotides outside the gene matches: 12. Per the germline V gene, CDR1 is LGHNA and CDR2 is YNFKEQ. There are 17 residues in the CDR3. The CDR3, as DNA: TGTGCCAGCAGCCAAGAAATTTACCTTAGCGGGATCCACGAGCAGTACTTC. Amino acid sequence: CASSQEIYLSGIHEQYF.

This clonotype was observed at least ten times. The chain uses TRBV19 and TRBJ2-3, with 13 bases aligning to TRBD2. The CDR3 extends over 17 amino acids. Germline CDR1 and CDR2: LNHDA and SQIVND (reference sequence). With V trimmed by 5 bases and J by 9 bases, 14 bases remained unmatched. CDR3 DNA sequence: TGTGCCAGTAGTTTCAGAGGACTAGCGGGAGAGTCGGGGACGCAGTATTTT. Translated: CASSFRGLAGESGTQYF.

This clonotype occurred many times. The V gene is TRBV11-3, the J gene TRBJ2-2; 7 bases agree with TRBD2. V trimming: 3 bases; J trimming: 1 base; junction bases outside the gene matches: 5. This CDR3 is 16 amino acids long. Germline V gene data show CDR1 as SGHNT and CDR2 as YENEEA. The CDR3 sequence is CASSLDRTRNTGELFF. In nucleotides, the CDR3 is TGTGCCAGCAGCTTGGACCGGACTAGGAACACCGGGGAGCTGTTTTTT. Using reference TRBV11-3 and TRBJ2-2 for the parts outside the CDR3, the full variable domain is EAGVVQSPRYKIIEKKQPVAFWCNPISGHNTLYWYLQNLGQGPELLIRYENEEAVDDSQLPKDRFSAERLKGVDSTLKIQPAELGDSAVYLCASSLDRTRNTGELFFGEGSRLTVL.

Many counts were recorded for this clonotype. The CDR3 loop reads CSATTGLAGGPSHSNLYEQYF. The DNA for the CDR3 is TGCAGTGCTACGACGGGGCTAGCGGGAGGGCCTTCCCACTCCAACCTCTACGAGCAGTACTTC. The chain is built from TRBV20-1 and TRBJ2-7, with 12 bases aligning to TRBD2. Germline loops: CDR1 DFQATT, CDR2 SNEGSKA (reference sequence). V dropped 4 bases and J dropped 3; count of bases not matched to a gene: 25. CDR3 size: 21 residues.

This chain connects TRBV6-5 to TRBJ2-3, with 15 bases fitting TRBD2. Germline trimming cut 2 bases from V and 5 bases from J; bases unmatched to any gene: 2. This CDR3 contains 16 residues. In germline, CDR1 is MNHEY, CDR2 SVGAGI. The CDR3 coding sequence is TGTGCCAGCAGTTACGGACTAGCGGGAGGGGTAGATACGCAGTATTTT. Amino acids: CASSYGLAGGVDTQYF.

Ten or more counts support this clonotype. The rearrangement uses TRBV20-1 and TRBJ2-3, with a weak D call TRBD2 (6 bases). This CDR3 comprises 14 residues. V dropped 6 bases and J dropped 1 base, with 14 bases sitting between them. The V gene's germline CDR1 is DFQATT and CDR2 SNEGSKA (reference sequence). The CDR3 here is CSAWGESGTDTQYF. CDR3 DNA sequence: TGCAGTGCGTGGGGGGAGTCAGGCACAGATACGCAGTATTTT.

This clonotype was counted many times. V and J are TRBV6-1 and TRBJ1-6; D call uncertain. Germline CDR1 MNHNS, CDR2 SASEGT. This CDR3 spans 13 amino acids. The V end lost 1 base, the J end lost 10 bases, and 8 bases lay between the germline ends. CDR3 region: CASSEGTASPLHF. The CDR3 DNA is TGTGCCAGCAGTGAAGGGACGGCGTCACCCCTCCACTTT.

This clonotype appeared many times. The chain links TRBV27 to TRBJ1-4; D is possibly TRBD1 (6 bases). V lost 7 bases, J lost 3 bases, and 15 bases lay in between. CDR3 size: 15 residues. Germline V lookup: CDR1 MNHEY, CDR2 SMNVEV (reference sequence). CDR3 residues: CASNLQGAANEKLFF. The CDR3 DNA is TGTGCCAGCAACCTACAGGGTGCGGCTAATGAAAAACTGTTTTTT. The entire variable domain, with the rest obtained from reference TRBV27 and TRBJ1-4, is as follows: EAQVTQNPRYLITVTGKKLTVTCSQNMNHEYMSWYRQDPGLGLRQIYYSMNVEVTDKGDVPEGYKVSRKEKRNFPLILESPSPNQTSLYFCASNLQGAANEKLFFGSGTQLSVL.

This clonotype was seen many times. The J gene is TRBJ1-4, the V gene TRBV20-1; 7 nucleotides match TRBD1. Per germline, CDR1 DFQATT and CDR2 SNEGSKA (reference sequence). This CDR3 contains 15 residues. With 1 base clipped from V and 6 bases from J, the junction kept 8 bases outside the gene matches. This chain's CDR3 is CSARALRDSYEKLFF. CDR3 DNA: TGCAGTGCTAGAGCCCTCCGGGACAGCTATGAAAAACTGTTTTTT.

CDR3: CASSRAQGSDTQYF. CDR3 nucleotides: TGCGCCAGCAGTCGGGCCCAGGGCTCCGATACGCAGTATTTT. The chain recombines TRBV4-1 with TRBJ2-3; D possibly corresponds to TRBD1 (5 bases). CDR1 is MGHRA and CDR2 is YSYEKL in the germline V gene. The CDR3 is made up of 14 amino acids. Trimming cost V 6 bases and J 6 bases, with 16 bases left between them.

This clonotype was detected many times. The chain uses TRBV15 and TRBJ2-1, with D possibly matching TRBD2 (5 bases). V lost 4 bases to trimming and J lost 9 bases, with 10 bases between them. Germline V CDR1 and CDR2: LNHNV, YYDKDF (reference sequence). This CDR3 comprises 12 residues. The CDR3 protein is CATSTREGEQFF. CDR3 DNA: TGTGCCACCAGCACCCGGGAAGGTGAGCAGTTCTTC.

This clonotype was detected many times. The chain employs TRBV3-1 and TRBJ2-1; TRBD1 agrees at 10 bases. Germline assignment: CDR1 LGHDT and CDR2 YNNKEL (reference sequence). This CDR3 is built from 16 residues. V was clipped by 1 base and J by 6 bases; unmatched bases: 6. CDR3: CASSQVRDRGFNEQFF. CDR3 sequence (DNA): TGTGCCAGCAGCCAAGTACGGGACAGGGGTTTCAATGAGCAGTTCTTC.